This passage covers 32 T cell receptor beta chains from one sample sequenced in a study of cytomegalovirus exposure and HLA in healthy donors. The assay was immunoSEQ multiplex PCR, and TCRdb's table has in-frame clones only and misses some. The profile shows some 150,000 clones, approximately 89% of them singletons. The sample comprised PBMCs. Source of these receptors: a man between 18 and 29 years old in good health and CMV-seropositive.

This chain joins TRBV4-3 and TRBJ2-7; 9 bases agree with TRBD1. After removal of 1 base from V and 5 bases from J, the junction contained 0 bases not matched to a gene. CDR3 length equals 13 residues. The germline CDR1 and CDR2 sequences are LGHNA and YSLEER. CDR3 DNA: TGCGCCAGCAGCCAAGGGACAGGGGACGAGCAGTACTTC. Protein: CASSQGTGDEQYF.

The genes are TRBV7-8 and TRBJ1-2; 10 positions agree with TRBD1. Germline trimming cut 2 bases from V and 6 bases from J; bases unmatched to any gene: 3. The CDR3 is made up of 14 amino acids. The germline gives CDR1 SGHVS, CDR2 FQNEAQ. CDR3 region: CASSLSTGGDGYTF. The CDR3, as DNA: TGTGCCAGCAGCTTATCGACAGGGGGCGATGGCTACACCTTC.

This rearrangement joins TRBV9 to TRBJ1-1; a possible D gene is TRBD1 (6 bases). Looked up from germline, CDR1 is SGDLS and CDR2 is YYNGEE. The CDR3 length is 15 residues. Deletions cut 1 base from V and 3 bases from J, with 13 bases between. The CDR3 region has the DNA TGTGCCAGCAGCGTAAGGGGGTCCTTGGACACTGAAGCTTTCTTT. This codes for CASSVRGSLDTEAFF.

This chain joins TRBV10-2 and TRBJ1-1, with D perhaps TRBD1 (5 bases). Trimming cost V 6 bases and J 0 bases, with 14 bases left between them. The CDR3 length is 15 residues. Germline V lookup: CDR1 WSHSY, CDR2 SAAADI. CDR3 nucleotides: TGCGCCAGCAGAGACCCGACAGAGATGAACACTGAAGCTTTCTTT. Its translation is CASRDPTEMNTEAFF.

J is TRBJ2-7 and V is TRBV14, with D possibly matching TRBD1 (5 bases). Trimming shortened V by 0 bases and J by 8 bases, and 8 bases separated the two germline ends. Germline CDR1 and CDR2: SGHDN and FVKESK. There are 12 residues in the CDR3. CDR3 nucleotide sequence: TGTGCCAGCAGCCAAGACAGGGTACAGCAGTACTTC. Protein sequence: CASSQDRVQQYF.

The chain has TRBV11-2 and TRBJ1-2, with D unresolved. CDR1 and CDR2 (germline): SGHAT, FQNNGV. Trimming shortened V by 6 bases and J by 4 bases, and 12 bases separated the two germline ends. The CDR3 is 13 amino acids. CDR3 in amino acids: CASSHSTGYGYTF. The CDR3, as DNA: TGTGCCAGCAGTCATAGTACCGGCTATGGCTACACCTTC.

The rearrangement joins TRBV4-1 to TRBJ1-3; TRBD1 agrees at 9 bases. The CDR3 extends over 15 amino acids. The V and J ends lost 4 bases and 6 bases, in that order; junction bases with no gene match: 7. Germline V CDR1 and CDR2: MGHRA, YSYEKL. The CDR3 DNA is TGCGCCAGCAGCCCACACGGGACAGGGATAAACACCATATATTTT. Translating it yields CASSPHGTGINTIYF.

The chain uses TRBV19 and TRBJ2-7, with TRBD2 matching 7 bases. Trimming removed 6 bases from V and 6 bases from J; junction bases left unmatched: 17. The CDR3 runs 16 residues. In germline, CDR1 is LNHDA, CDR2 SQIVND (reference sequence). The CDR3 loop is CASRRGGTESRGEQYF. The CDR3 coding sequence is TGTGCCAGTAGACGGGGAGGGACGGAGTCAAGAGGCGAGCAGTACTTC.

This chain links TRBV19 with TRBJ1-5; maybe TRBD1 (5 bases). Germline-derived CDR1 and CDR2 are LNHDA and SQIVND (reference sequence). V lost 3 bases and J lost 3, with 9 bases in between. CDR3 length equals 14 residues. In nucleotides, the CDR3 is TGTGCCAGTAGTATGGGGCGGTACAATCAGCCCCAGCATTTT. Translating gives CASSMGRYNQPQHF. The full variable domain, its missing parts supplied by reference TRBV19 and TRBJ1-5, is DGGITQSPKYLFRKEGQNVTLSCEQNLNHDAMYWYRQDPGQGLRLIYYSQIVNDFQKGDIAEGYSVSREKKESFPLTVTSAQKNPTAFYLCASSMGRYNQPQHFGDGTRLSIL.

This sequence joins TRBV29-1 and TRBJ1-2; D possibly corresponds to TRBD1 (6 bases). Trimming pared 6 bases from V and 4 bases from J, leaving 15 bases between. This CDR3 region has 13 residues. Per the germline V gene, CDR1 is SQVTM and CDR2 is ANQGSEA. This chain's CDR3 is CSVPRDIRYGYTF. CDR3 sequence (DNA): TGCAGCGTCCCCCGGGACATCCGCTATGGCTACACCTTC.

The CDR3 loop is CASSDSQISPLHF. The CDR3 DNA reads as TGTGCCAGCAGTGACAGTCAGATTTCACCCCTCCACTTT. The chain couples TRBV2 to TRBJ1-6; D gene ambiguous. Germline-derived CDR1 and CDR2 are SNHLY and FYNNEI. This CDR3 comprises 13 residues. V lost 3 bases to trimming and J lost 9 bases, with 9 bases between them.

This clone was counted only a few times. The V gene is TRBV5-1, the J gene TRBJ2-1; D possibly corresponds to TRBD1 (6 bases). Germline-derived CDR1 and CDR2 are SGHRS and YFSETQ. There are 13 residues in the CDR3. Trimming took off 5 bases at V and 9 bases at J, with 15 bases between the two ends. CDR3 sequence: CASSQGQSGEQFF. The CDR3 DNA reads as TGCGCCAGCAGTCAAGGACAGTCCGGTGAGCAGTTCTTC.

J is TRBJ2-7 and V is TRBV18; 10 nucleotides match TRBD1. V was pared by 3 bases and J by 0 bases, with 2 bases of the junction left unmatched. This CDR3 is 15 amino acids long. CDR1 is KGHSH, CDR2 LQKENI, per germline. CDR3 coding DNA: TGTGCCAGCTCACCCGGGACAGGGGTCTCCTACGAGCAGTACTTC. Protein sequence: CASSPGTGVSYEQYF.

DNA of the CDR3: TGTGCCAGCAGCTTAGGGCAGGGAACCGGGGAGCTGTTTTTT. Protein product: CASSLGQGTGELFF. The chain uses TRBV11-3 and TRBJ2-2; TRBD1 is a possible D gene (5 bases). Germline V gene data show CDR1 as SGHNT and CDR2 as YENEEA. The CDR3 covers 14 residues. Trimming left V 1 base short and J 5 bases short, with 8 bases between.

Many counts were recorded for this clone. The chain links TRBV5-1 to TRBJ2-7, with TRBD1 matching 10 bases. V lost 4 bases, J lost 3 bases, and 1 base stayed unmatched. This CDR3 comprises 13 residues. Germline CDR1 reads SGHRS; CDR2 reads YFSETQ. CDR3 region: CASSRDRGYEQYF. CDR3 bases: TGCGCCAGCAGCCGGGACAGGGGCTACGAGCAGTACTTC.

The rearrangement uses TRBV7-9 and TRBJ2-2, with no clear D. The germline V and J ends were trimmed by 5 bases and 4 bases, with 20 bases remaining between them. CDR1 and CDR2 from the germline V gene are SEHNR and FQNEAQ (reference sequence). This CDR3 region has 17 residues. The CDR3, as DNA: TGTGCCAGCAGCCAAACCGTCGGCCGCCGCGGCACCGGGGAGCTGTTTTTT. Amino acids: CASSQTVGRRGTGELFF. The whole variable domain, filled in from reference TRBV7-9 and TRBJ2-2, reads DTGVSQNPRHKITKRGQNVTFRCDPISEHNRLYWYRQTLGQGPEFLTYFQNEAQLEKSRLLSDRFSAERPKGSFSTLEIQRTEQGDSAMYLCASSQTVGRRGTGELFFGEGSRLTVL.

The V call is TRBV4-2, the J call TRBJ2-7, with TRBD1 matching over 11 bases. CDR3 size: 16 residues. The V gene end was trimmed by 4 bases and the J gene end by 4 bases; junction bases not matched to a gene: 9. CDR1 is LGHNA, CDR2 YNFKEQ, per germline. CDR3 DNA: TGTGCCAGCAGCCCCCCAGGACAGGGGGCCGCGTACGAGCAGTACTTC. This gives the protein CASSPPGQGAAYEQYF.

The chain uses TRBV9 and TRBJ2-3; D uncertain. CDR3 length: 11 residues. The germline V gene encodes CDR1 SGDLS and CDR2 YYNGEE. Trimming took off 3 bases at V and 6 bases at J, with 5 bases between the two ends. The CDR3 nucleotides read TGTGCCAGCAGCGCGGTGGATACGCAGTATTTT. Translating gives CASSAVDTQYF.

This clone showed up just once. V gene TRBV30 combines with J gene TRBJ1-3, with 7 bases fitting TRBD1. J lost 3 bases, V lost 0 bases, and 11 bases had no gene match. The germline CDR1 and CDR2 sequences are GTSNPN and SVGIG (reference sequence). The CDR3 runs to 17 residues. The CDR3 DNA sequence: TGTGCCTGGAGTGTACGCATGGAGGGGGCGCGTGGAAACACCATATATTTT. It is translated as CAWSVRMEGARGNTIYF. The full variable domain, completed using reference TRBV30 and TRBJ1-3, is SQTIHQWPATLVQPVGSPLSLECTVEGTSNPNLYWYRQAAGRGLQLLFYSVGIGQISSEVPQNLSASRPQDRQFILSSKKLLLSDSGFYLCAWSVRMEGARGNTIYFGEGSWLTVV.

The V gene is TRBV13, the J gene TRBJ2-1; D possibly corresponds to TRBD2 (5 bases). V lost 5 bases and J lost 0, with 11 bases in between. Germline V gene lookup returns CDR1 PRHDT and CDR2 FYEKMQ (reference sequence). CDR3 length equals 15 residues. The CDR3 reads CASSPSGSSYNEQFF. The CDR3 DNA reads TGTGCCAGCAGCCCAAGCGGAAGCTCCTACAATGAGCAGTTCTTC.

The chain combines TRBV28 with TRBJ2-7; 8 nucleotides match TRBD1. The CDR3 contains 15 residues. With 5 bases clipped from V and 0 bases from J, the junction kept 6 bases outside the gene matches. Germline CDR1 is MDHEN and CDR2 is SYDVKM. CDR3 sequence (DNA): TGTGCCAGCAGTGTGACAGGGGCGACCTCCTACGAGCAGTACTTC. Amino acids: CASSVTGATSYEQYF.

The chain has TRBV27 and TRBJ2-1; 15 bases agree with TRBD2. Germline lookup yields CDR1 MNHEY and CDR2 SMNVEV (reference sequence). V dropped 6 bases and J dropped 7; count of bases not matched to a gene: 4. The CDR3 is 15 amino acids. In DNA form, the CDR3 reads TGTGCCAGCAGGACAGGGACTAGCGGGAGGAATGAGCAGTTCTTC. Encoded protein: CASRTGTSGRNEQFF.

The rearrangement links TRBV2 to TRBJ1-5; D is ambiguous. The CDR3 runs 15 residues. V was cut by 8 bases and J by 7 bases, with 21 bases left in between. Germline V gene data show CDR1 as SNHLY and CDR2 as FYNNEI. The CDR3 loop is CASQRTVLPGQPQHF. DNA of the CDR3: TGTGCCAGCCAGAGGACCGTCCTACCGGGACAGCCCCAGCATTTT.

This clone was seen a handful of times. This chain connects TRBV11-2 to TRBJ1-1; no definite D call. The CDR3 runs to 17 residues. Germline CDR1 SGHAT, CDR2 FQNNGV. Between the trimmed V and J ends, which lost 3 bases and 4 bases, there was a span of 21 bases. The CDR3 DNA reads as TGTGCCAGCAGCTTTGAGTCTATTTCCATCGAGCGCACTGAAGCTTTCTTT. Protein sequence: CASSFESISIERTEAFF. Using reference TRBV11-2 and TRBJ1-1 for the parts outside the CDR3, the full variable domain is EAGVAQSPRYKIIEKRQSVAFWCNPISGHATLYWYQQILGQGPKLLIQFQNNGVVDDSQLPKDRFSAERLKGVDSTLKIQPAKLEDSAVYLCASSFESISIERTEAFFGQGTRLTVV.

The chain uses TRBV19 and TRBJ2-5, with 7 bases matching TRBD2. CDR1 is LNHDA and CDR2 is SQIVND in the germline V gene (reference sequence). The trim removed 6 bases at V and 4 bases at J, leaving 2 bases unmatched. This CDR3 has 12 residues. Written as DNA, the CDR3 is TGTGCCAGTAGCGGGGGGTCAGAGACCCAGTACTTC. The encoded protein is CASSGGSETQYF.

The chain joins TRBV13 to TRBJ2-7; D ambiguous. Trimming took off 3 bases at V and 0 bases at J, with 3 bases between the two ends. Germline CDR1 PRHDT, CDR2 FYEKMQ (reference sequence). The CDR3 totals 12 residues. CDR3 residues: CASSFHSYEQYF. CDR3 nucleotides: TGTGCCAGCAGCTTCCACTCCTACGAGCAGTACTTC.

J is TRBJ1-1 and V is TRBV27; no firm D call. CDR1 and CDR2 from the germline V gene are MNHEY and SMNVEV (reference sequence). The CDR3 loop spans 14 amino acids. Trimming pared 2 bases from V and 4 bases from J, leaving 11 bases between. The CDR3 is CASSLHARGTEAFF. For the CDR3, the DNA is TGTGCCAGCAGTTTACATGCCCGGGGCACTGAAGCTTTCTTT.

The chain has TRBV4-3 and TRBJ1-4; weak D call: TRBD1 (5 bases). There are 15 residues in the CDR3. Germline CDR1 LGHNA, CDR2 YSLEER. Trimming stripped 1 base from V and 6 bases from J, with 12 bases between. The CDR3 coding sequence is TGCGCCAGCAGCCAAGTTACAGGATCATATGAAAAACTGTTTTTT. Amino acids: CASSQVTGSYEKLFF.

This clone was found once. The chain joins TRBV7-3 to TRBJ2-3; 11 positions agree with TRBD2. The CDR3 sequence is 15 residues long. CDR1 is SGHTA and CDR2 is FQGTGA in the germline V gene. J gave up 2 bases and V 3 bases, and 1 base lay outside the gene matches. CDR3 region: CASSFSGGVTDTQYF. DNA of the CDR3: TGTGCCAGCAGCTTTAGCGGGGGGGTCACAGATACGCAGTATTTT.

The rearrangement joins TRBV19 to TRBJ1-1, with 10 positions matching TRBD1. CDR3 size: 13 residues. CDR1 and CDR2 from the germline V gene are LNHDA and SQIVND (reference sequence). The V and J ends lost 6 bases and 7 bases, in that order; junction bases with no gene match: 5. CDR3 DNA sequence: TGTGCCAGTAGAGACAGGGGGCAAGTTGAAGCTTTCTTT. It yields the protein CASRDRGQVEAFF. The full variable domain, completed using reference TRBV19 and TRBJ1-1, is DGGITQSPKYLFRKEGQNVTLSCEQNLNHDAMYWYRQDPGQGLRLIYYSQIVNDFQKGDIAEGYSVSREKKESFPLTVTSAQKNPTAFYLCASRDRGQVEAFFGQGTRLTVV.

This clone was picked up one time. This sequence joins TRBV11-2 and TRBJ2-2, with D unclear. There are 16 residues in the CDR3. Germline V gene data show CDR1 as SGHAT and CDR2 as FQNNGV. Trimming shortened V by 2 bases and J by 7 bases, and 17 bases separated the two germline ends. The CDR3 here is CASSLFSRSISGELFF. The CDR3 DNA is TGTGCCAGCAGCTTATTTAGCAGAAGTATAAGCGGGGAGCTGTTTTTT.

The genes are TRBV9 and TRBJ1-2, with 12 bases that match TRBD1. This CDR3 has 15 amino acids. With 3 bases clipped from V and 5 bases from J, the junction kept 5 bases outside the gene matches. Germline CDR1 SGDLS, CDR2 YYNGEE. The CDR3 is CASSGGTGGIYGYTF. CDR3 bases: TGTGCCAGCAGCGGGGGGACAGGGGGCATTTATGGCTACACCTTC.